The sequence of this T cell receptor beta chain was determined in a study of blood T cells in healthy people across ages (dated by TCRdb to the mid-2010s). Regarding the study in general: In model experiments, template switching captured roughly one uniquely barcoded TCR beta cDNA molecule for every two T cells. The study measured age-related changes in TCR beta repertoire diversity using deep sequencing normalized with unique cDNA molecular identifiers. Donors were grouped into four age groups: young (average approximately 15 years), middle-aged (39), aged (roughly 62) and long-lived (about 90). Donors of different ages were randomly distributed across sequencing lanes to avoid experimental bias. For two donors (one aged 18 to 29 and one aged 80 or older), the study analyzed two additional independent replicas of 1 million unique cDNA reads from the same blood draw.

Donors were roughly 40 systemically healthy Caucasian individuals from Russia aged about 6 to 100 years. Each donor gave around 9.5 milliliters of peripheral blood, collected into EDTA-treated Vacutainer tubes. Ficoll-Paque density-gradient centrifugation was used to isolate PBMCs, with at least 6 million per sample. Trizol reagent was used to extract total RNA from PBMCs, with at least 6 micrograms per sample. For every donor, flow cytometry on a PBMC aliquot measured the percentage of naive CD45RAhigh/CD27high T cells. The CDR3 sequence holds 15 residues, the cysteine and phenylalanine included. CDR3 DNA only is kept here, 45 bases in frame from base 1. Relative to germline, V is 5 bases shorter and J is 2 bases shorter, with 15 bases between their ends. The germline V gene (reference sequence) provides CDR1 MNHEY and CDR2 SMNVEV. The paper as a whole reports these results and caveats: Bulk unsorted PBMC profiling prevented conclusive comparison of naive and antigen-experienced compartments. Compared with the aged group, more naive CD4+ T cells, fewer expanded clones and increased TCR diversity were shown by the long-lived group, suggesting age selection. Observed TCR beta diversity per million T cells fell roughly linearly with age, and a significant reduction was already apparent by age around 36. Donor CMV infection status was unknown, potentially confounding age-related changes in expanded clonotypes. The percentage of naive T cells measured by flow cytometry correlated strongly with observed TCR beta diversity. Estimates of total diversity based on one million sequenced T cells were considered lower bounds and underestimates.

Receptor amplification or capture employed 5' RACE. This sample was sequenced with an Illumina HiSeq 2500. A second PCR of roughly 7 to 12 cycles was run with a J-beta primer mix and a sample-barcoded 5' primer. Each TCR beta cDNA molecule received a unique molecular identifier from a template-switch 5' adaptor carrying 12 random nucleotides. At least 2.5 million CDR3-containing paired-end reads were obtained from each sample. All of the RNA was converted into first-strand cDNA using the Mint cDNA synthesis kit, with a TRBC-specific oligonucleotide serving as the primer. Following uracil-DNA glycosylase treatment, a first 18-cycle PCR with universal primers M1SS and BC2_uni_R was performed on all cDNA. Regarding the original processing steps: For normalization, 1 million high-quality reads, each with a distinct molecular identifier, were randomly selected from each sample. Instead of being binned into consensus sequences, reads with shared molecular identifiers were discarded. MiTCR, run with a Q25 quality threshold and the strictest error-elimination algorithm, handled CDR3 identification, clonotype clustering and error correction. A nonparametric unseen species model with Euler transformation was used to estimate lower-bound total TCR beta diversity. TCRdb trimmed the raw reads at Q25, called clones with MiXCR and kept productive beta chains. Rows with one shared CDR3 protein collapse into an entry with the most common genes and DNA. TCRdb's processing, not the authors' own work, is the source of the V and J calls. The sample contains about 290,000 distinct CDR3 sequences, around 29% of them found a single time. Over 25% of the sample is in the top ten clones.

On this clonotype: Its recognized antigen is unknown. The sample holds no much larger clone one base away, and base qualities are not on file.

The TCR sequence derives from a woman aged 70 to 79 in good health. The sample was blood. The chain uses TRBV27 and TRBJ1-1, with the D segment identity uncertain. The sequence in DNA is TGTGCCAGCAGTCTCCGACCTGGTCTAAACACTGAAGCTTTCTTT. Translation gives CASSLRPGLNTEAFF.